This T cell receptor beta chain stems from a study of shared T cell receptors in the human thymus. Data came from immunoSEQ multiplex PCR; TCRdb stores just in-frame clones and leaves some out. The top ten clones hold about 0.0094% of a sample with hundreds of thousands of clones, around 87% of them seen once. The same sample was also used in a study of human thymus T cells. As reported in that work: Corrective cardiac operations yielded the resected thymus tissue.

This clonotype was obtained from a boy younger than two with a congenital heart defect. The sequenced sample consisted of thymocytes.

CDR3 sequence reads: CASSLRTSGRALFF. The CDR3 DNA reads TGTGCCAGCAGCCTCCGGACTAGCGGGAGGGCCCTGTTCTTC. The chain joins TRBV7-2 to TRBJ2-1; TRBD2 aligns across 15 bases. This CDR3 is 14 amino acids long. The junction had 8 bases not matched to a gene; V was cut back by 5 bases and J by 15 bases. Germline V lookup: CDR1 SGHTA, CDR2 FQGNSA.